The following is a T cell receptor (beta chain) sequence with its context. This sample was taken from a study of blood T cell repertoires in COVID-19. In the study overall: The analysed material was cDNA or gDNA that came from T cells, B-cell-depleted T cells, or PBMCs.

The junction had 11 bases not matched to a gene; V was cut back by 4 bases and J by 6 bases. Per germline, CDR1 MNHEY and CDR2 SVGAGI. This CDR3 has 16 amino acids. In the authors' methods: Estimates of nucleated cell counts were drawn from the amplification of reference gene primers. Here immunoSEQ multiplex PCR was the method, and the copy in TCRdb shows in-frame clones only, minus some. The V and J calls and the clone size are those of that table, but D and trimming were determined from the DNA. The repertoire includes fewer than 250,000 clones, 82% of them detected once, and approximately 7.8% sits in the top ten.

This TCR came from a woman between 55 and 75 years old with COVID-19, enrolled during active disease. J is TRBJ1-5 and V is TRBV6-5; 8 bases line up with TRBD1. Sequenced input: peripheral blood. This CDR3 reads CASSFNPQGASQPQHF. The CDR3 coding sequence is TGTGCCAGCAGTTTCAACCCCCAGGGGGCAAGTCAGCCCCAGCATTTT.